The sequence of this T cell receptor beta chain was determined in a study of blood T cell repertoires in COVID-19. For the study at large: The United States, Italy and Spain provided the acute and convalescent COVID-19 samples.

V was pared by 5 bases and J by 1 base, with 8 bases between. Germline V gene data show CDR1 as SQVTM and CDR2 as ANQGSEA. This CDR3 has 12 residues. Assay: immunoSEQ multiplex PCR; the TCRdb copy retains only in-frame clones and omits some. The table includes some 77,000 clones, roughly 80% detected once. Sample: peripheral blood. The chain carries TRBV29-1 and TRBJ1-2; D possibly corresponds to TRBD1 (5 bases). The origin of this receptor is a woman aged 55-70 years with acute or convalescent COVID-19. The CDR3 loop is CSVYRNNYGYTF. The DNA for the CDR3 is TGCAGCGTTTACAGGAATAACTATGGCTACACCTTC.